What follows are 17 T cell receptor beta chains derived from one specimen sequenced in a study of CD8+ T cells in alopecia areata. RNA, once extracted, was reverse transcribed into cDNA for use as the sequencing template. Produced via immunoSEQ multiplex PCR; TCRdb's table is partial and in-frame only. In the table there are hundreds of thousands of clones, approximately 52% of which are singletons. Material: CD4+ T cells sorted from blood, obtained at week 0. These receptors were taken from a human donor with alopecia areata.

V gene TRBV11-2 combines with J gene TRBJ2-3, with 9 bases fitting TRBD2. This CDR3 has 15 residues. V gave up 1 base and J gave up 7 bases; unmatched junction bases: 6. Germline V gene sequence: CDR1 SGHAT, CDR2 FQNNGV. The CDR3 sequence: CASSLARGGYNTQYF. In DNA, the CDR3 is TGTGCCAGCAGCTTAGCGCGGGGGGGCTATAATACGCAGTATTTT.

This clone has just a few counts. V usage is TRBV6-6 and J usage is TRBJ2-3, with 8 bases fitting TRBD1. The length of the CDR3 is 16 residues. V gave up 6 bases and J gave up 3 bases; unmatched junction bases: 11. Germline values: CDR1 MNHNY, CDR2 SVGAGI (reference sequence). CDR3 DNA: TGTGCCAGCAGACTCCCCCGTGGACAGGGAACAGATACGCAGTATTTT. It codes for CASRLPRGQGTDTQYF.

This clone was picked up a small number of times. The chain recombines TRBV30 with TRBJ2-7; the D gene is possibly TRBD2 (5 bases). The V end lost 1 base, the J end lost 0 bases, and 19 bases lay between the germline ends. CDR3 length equals 17 residues. Germline V gene data show CDR1 as GTSNPN and CDR2 as SVGIG (reference sequence). CDR3 region: CAWSEDLGVLVSYEQYF. For the CDR3, the DNA is TGTGCCTGGAGTGAGGACCTCGGGGTTCTAGTCTCCTACGAGCAGTACTTC.

The V and J genes are TRBV25-1 and TRBJ2-3; no clear D. CDR3 length: 12 amino acids. V shed 4 bases and J shed 4 bases, with 6 bases lying between them. The germline V gene encodes CDR1 MGHDK and CDR2 SYGVNS. The DNA of the CDR3 is TGTGCCAGCAGTGGACGGGCAGATACGCAGTATTTT. It is translated as CASSGRADTQYF.

This clone was observed at least ten times. The chain combines TRBV14 with TRBJ1-6; D not certain. V lost 0 bases, J lost 7 bases, and 4 bases lay in between. CDR3 length: 13 amino acids. Germline-derived CDR1 and CDR2 are SGHDN and FVKESK. The CDR3 sequence is CASSQDWNSPLHF. Here the CDR3 DNA reads TGTGCCAGCAGCCAAGATTGGAATTCACCCCTCCACTTT.

This chain links TRBV5-8 with TRBJ1-5; 12 positions match TRBD1. Losses at the gene ends were 3 bases for V and 7 bases for J; bases not matched to a gene: 5. The CDR3 runs 15 residues. Germline V gene data show CDR1 as SGHTS and CDR2 as YDEGEE. The CDR3 protein is CASSSGQGAGQPQHF. The CDR3 coding sequence is TGTGCCAGCAGCTCGGGACAGGGGGCGGGACAGCCCCAGCATTTT.

This clone was recorded a few times. The chain has TRBV7-3 and TRBJ1-1; no clear D. V lost 4 bases, J lost 0 bases, and 6 bases lay in between. CDR1 SGHTA and CDR2 FQGTGA come from the germline V gene. The CDR3 sequence is 13 residues long. The CDR3 sequence: CASSYTMNTEAFF. As DNA, the CDR3 is TGTGCCAGCAGCTACACGATGAACACTGAAGCTTTCTTT.

This clone was picked up a small number of times. CDR3 sequence (DNA): TGTGCCAGCGGGAGGACTAGCGGGACGGGAGAGACCCAGTACTTC. Translation gives CASGRTSGTGETQYF. V usage is TRBV7-8 and J usage is TRBJ2-5; 12 nucleotides line up with TRBD2. The trim removed 8 bases at V and 4 bases at J, leaving 8 bases unmatched. CDR1 SGHVS and CDR2 FQNEAQ come from the germline V gene. The CDR3 spans 15 residues.

This clone appeared a few times. This chain connects TRBV30 to TRBJ1-2; 9 bases map to TRBD1. CDR1 GTSNPN and CDR2 SVGIG come from the germline V gene (reference sequence). This CDR3 has 14 residues. V lost 1 base to trimming and J lost 6 bases; unmatched junction nucleotides: 6. CDR3 sequence reads: CAWSAGTGYHGYTF. CDR3 nucleotide sequence: TGTGCCTGGAGTGCCGGGACAGGGTACCATGGCTACACCTTC.

About this clone: The same CDR3 can be traced to other DNA sequences in this sample. V usage is TRBV4-2 and J usage is TRBJ2-7, with D hard to call. V was shortened by 0 bases and J by 4 bases, with 7 bases between the two germline ends. The CDR3 consists of 13 residues. CDR1 LGHNA and CDR2 YNFKEQ come from the germline V gene. CDR3 in amino acids: CASSQDLGYEQYF. The CDR3 DNA reads TGTGCCAGCAGCCAAGACTTGGGATACGAGCAGTACTTC.

The chain links TRBV20-1 to TRBJ1-2; D is uncertain. This CDR3 has 11 amino acids. V lost 8 bases and J lost 3, with 10 bases in between. Germline-derived CDR1 and CDR2 are DFQATT and SNEGSKA (reference sequence). The CDR3 here is CSPKKDYGYTF. DNA of the CDR3: TGCAGTCCTAAAAAGGACTATGGCTACACCTTC.

This clone was seen once. The same CDR3 can be traced to other DNA sequences in this sample. This chain joins TRBV29-1 and TRBJ1-1; D perhaps matches TRBD1 (5 bases). With 7 bases removed from V and 2 bases from J, the gap between germline ends came to 11 bases. In germline, CDR1 is SQVTM, CDR2 ANQGSEA. The CDR3 runs to 12 residues. The chain's CDR3 is CSGKQVNTEAFF. The CDR3 bases are TGCAGCGGGAAACAGGTAAACACTGAAGCTTTCTTT.

The genes are TRBV29-1 and TRBJ2-1; D perhaps matches TRBD2 (5 bases). The CDR3 totals 11 residues. V was trimmed by 7 bases and J by 8 bases, leaving 12 bases between them. Per germline, CDR1 SQVTM and CDR2 ANQGSEA. CDR3: CSAGKTDEQFF. The DNA of the CDR3 is TGCAGCGCCGGGAAAACCGATGAGCAGTTCTTC.

J is TRBJ1-5 and V is TRBV10-1; TRBD1 is a possible D gene (5 bases). V dropped 11 bases and J dropped 9 bases, with 20 bases sitting between them. Germline V gene data show CDR1 as WNHNN and CDR2 as SYGVQD (reference sequence). The CDR3 has 13 amino acids. The chain's CDR3 is CASRSGAYPPQHF. The DNA for the CDR3 is TGCGCCTCCCGGAGTGGGGCCTATCCGCCCCAGCATTTT.

The J gene is TRBJ2-3, the V gene TRBV7-9; D is undetermined. Trimming pared 5 bases from V and 2 bases from J, leaving 14 bases between. Germline values: CDR1 SEHNR, CDR2 FQNEAQ (reference sequence). This CDR3 contains 15 residues. The chain's CDR3 is CASSPQNGITDTQYF. The CDR3 bases are TGTGCCAGCAGCCCTCAAAACGGTATCACAGATACGCAGTATTTT.

This rearrangement joins TRBV7-2 to TRBJ2-3; 7 bases are shared with TRBD1. Germline V CDR1 and CDR2: SGHTA, FQGNSA. The CDR3 length is 15 residues. The ends lost 2 bases at V and 2 bases at J; junction bases unmatched: 4. DNA for the CDR3: TGTGCCAGCAGCTTACCAGGGGGTATCACAGATACGCAGTATTTT. Translating it yields CASSLPGGITDTQYF.

In its sample, this clone was seen once. The V call is TRBV20-1, the J call TRBJ1-2; D gene unclear. The CDR3 has 11 residues. Trimming pared 4 bases from V and 4 bases from J, leaving 7 bases between. CDR1 is DFQATT, CDR2 SNEGSKA, per germline (reference sequence). CDR3 region: CSATDRYGYTF. CDR3 nucleotide sequence: TGCAGTGCTACCGACCGCTATGGCTACACCTTC.